The present entry profiles one TCR beta chain with its context. The CDR3 length is 17 residues. Germline CDR1 SGHVS, CDR2 FQNEAQ. Germline trimming cut 5 bases from V and 3 bases from J; bases unmatched to any gene: 12. This sample was included in a study of OX40 agonist ivuxolimab in advanced cancers. The overall study: Hepatocellular carcinoma, melanoma, renal cell or head and neck cancer affected the dose-escalation patients.

The repertoire was sequenced with immunoSEQ multiplex PCR; TCRdb's copy has only in-frame clones and lacks some. The top ten clones hold approximately 5% of a sample with tens of thousands of clones, around 90% of them seen once. This specimen consisted of CD4+ or CD8+ T cells sorted from blood, obtained in a trial of the OX40 agonist ivuxolimab. The chain uses TRBV7-8 and TRBJ1-1; 10 positions agree with TRBD1. This clonotype originated in an adult with an advanced solid tumor such as melanoma, head and neck, liver or kidney cancer. CDR3 residues: CASSQGTGVNIYTEAFF. The CDR3 DNA sequence: TGTGCCAGCAGCCAAGGGACAGGGGTTAATATCTACACTGAAGCTTTCTTT.